Below are 29 T cell receptor beta chains sequenced from a single sample in a study of T-cell memory formation after mild COVID-19. TCRdb ran MiXCR on the 5' RACE reads and lists one entry per CDR3 protein. Among more than 250,000 distinct CDR3 sequences, roughly 15% were seen once, and the ten largest hold approximately 23%. The sample taken for sequencing was PBMCs or a T cell subset sorted from them (not recorded which). Every receptor here comes from a man younger than 30 who had mild COVID-19 (a few samples of this study predate the infection). Cell type and time point are not known.

V usage is TRBV12-3 or TRBV12-4 and J usage is TRBJ2-3; 12 bases are a match to TRBD1. The CDR3 covers 19 residues. The ends lost 5 bases at V and 0 bases at J; junction bases unmatched: 12. This chain's CDR3 is CASSIRRDRGRKSTDTQYF. The CDR3 coding sequence is TGTGCCAGCAGTATACGCCGGGACAGGGGGCGGAAAAGCACAGATACGCAGTATTTT.

CDR3 in amino acids: CASSWAGTSSYNEQFF. For the CDR3, the DNA is TGTGCCAGCAGCTGGGCTGGCACGAGCTCCTACAATGAGCAGTTCTTC. The gene calls are TRBV5-6 and TRBJ2-1, with D unclear. Trimming shortened V by 3 bases and J by 0 bases, and 13 bases separated the two germline ends. In germline, CDR1 is SGHDT, CDR2 YYEEEE. The CDR3 spans 16 residues.

This clonotype was recorded at least ten times. CDR3 loop: CASSLDWGRSYEQYV. DNA of the CDR3: TGTGCCAGCAGCTTAGATTGGGGCAGATCCTACGAGCAGTACGTC. The chain couples TRBV7-2 to TRBJ2-7; a possible D gene is TRBD1 (5 bases). Germline assignment: CDR1 SGHTA and CDR2 FQGNSA. This CDR3 is 15 amino acids long. V was cut by 1 base and J by 1 base, with 11 bases left in between.

The sample holds a few counts of this clonotype. The chain links TRBV7-2 to TRBJ2-5, with D maybe TRBD1 (6 bases). CDR3 length: 15 amino acids. V shed 4 bases and J shed 2 bases, with 14 bases lying between them. Germline V CDR1 and CDR2: SGHTA, FQGNSA. The CDR3 here is CASSYQTGTQETQYF. Written as DNA, the CDR3 is TGTGCCAGCAGCTACCAGACAGGAACGCAAGAGACCCAGTACTTC.

This sequence joins TRBV6-2 or TRBV6-3 and TRBJ2-5; D not certain. The ends were cut back, 2 bases at V and 5 bases at J, with 6 bases in the middle. The germline gives CDR1 MNHEY, CDR2 SVGEGT. CDR3 length equals 12 residues. The DNA for the CDR3 is TGTGCCAGCAGTTACGTGGGGGAGACCCAGTACTTC. Its protein is CASSYVGETQYF.

This CDR3 reads CASRGRDRVRFVYTEAFF. The CDR3 DNA follows: TGTGCCAGCAGGGGTCGGGACAGGGTGCGTTTCGTGTACACTGAAGCTTTCTTT. The chain joins TRBV6-5 to TRBJ1-1, with 9 bases fitting TRBD1. CDR3 size: 18 residues. J gave up 3 bases and V 6 bases, and 17 bases lay outside the gene matches. Germline V gene sequence: CDR1 MNHEY, CDR2 SVGAGI.

This clonotype was counted ten times or more. The rearrangement uses TRBV6-6 and TRBJ1-2; 7 bases map to TRBD1. V shed 5 bases and J 8 bases; nucleotides not matched to a gene: 14. The CDR3 length is 15 residues. Germline CDR1 is MNHNY and CDR2 is SVGAGI (reference sequence). In nucleotides, the CDR3 is TGTGCCAGCAGTCATCCGACAGGGACCATGAAGGGCTACACCTTC. Translation: CASSHPTGTMKGYTF.

The chain carries TRBV14 and TRBJ2-7, with TRBD2 matching 7 bases. V gave up 4 bases and J gave up 3 bases; unmatched junction bases: 3. CDR3 size: 13 residues. Looked up from germline, CDR1 is SGHDN and CDR2 is FVKESK. CDR3 coding DNA: TGTGCCAGCAGCCTGCCGGGAGGCTACGAGCAGTACGTC. Its protein is CASSLPGGYEQYV.

This clonotype was picked up a small number of times. The rearrangement joins TRBV4-1 to TRBJ1-2, with TRBD1 as a possible D gene (6 bases). The length of the CDR3 is 16 residues. The germline V gene has CDR1 MGHRA and CDR2 YSYEKL. The V gene lost 2 bases and the J gene lost 4 bases, with 17 bases spanning the gap. CDR3 sequence: CASSQRMTGGFYGYTF. The CDR3 bases are TGCGCCAGCAGCCAAAGAATGACAGGAGGGTTCTATGGCTACACCTTC.

The table lists this clonotype with a few counts. In DNA form, the CDR3 reads TGTGCCAGCAGCGGGGACAGTTTTGCCAACGTCCTGACTTTC. It encodes CASSGDSFANVLTF. The V gene is TRBV7-2, the J gene TRBJ2-6, with 7 bases aligning to TRBD1. With V trimmed by 5 bases and J by 7 bases, 5 bases remained unmatched. This CDR3 is built from 14 residues. Germline V CDR1 and CDR2: SGHTA, FQGNSA.

This clonotype was detected ten times or more. A junction end diverges from the germline sequence, so it may reflect a read error. The CDR3 sequence: CASSVDPSAANVLTF. The CDR3 nucleotides are TGTGCCAGCAGCGTAGATCCATCTGCGGCCAACGTCCTGACTTTC. This rearrangement joins TRBV9 to TRBJ2-6; no definite D call. The CDR3 is made up of 15 amino acids. CDR1 is SGDLS, CDR2 YYNGEE, per germline.

The table lists this clonotype with a few counts. The chain couples TRBV30 to TRBJ1-2, with 7 bases matching TRBD1. Germline CDR1 is GTSNPN and CDR2 is SVGIG (reference sequence). CDR3 length equals 14 residues. V was clipped by 8 bases and J by 5 bases; unmatched bases: 14. CDR3 DNA sequence: TGTGCCCTAACACAGGGGTTGGGCACATATGGCTACACCTTC. It encodes CALTQGLGTYGYTF.

V is TRBV24-1 and J is TRBJ2-5; D is unclear. The ends were cut back, 3 bases at V and 5 bases at J, with 6 bases in the middle. CDR1 and CDR2 (germline): KGHDR, SFDVKD. This CDR3 is built from 12 residues. The CDR3 sequence: CATSDPWETQYF. As DNA, the CDR3 is TGTGCCACCAGTGATCCGTGGGAGACCCAGTACTTC.

This clonotype was seen at least ten times. This sequence joins TRBV29-1 and TRBJ2-5, with D unresolved. Germline V gene sequence: CDR1 SQVTM, CDR2 ANQGSEA. Deletions cut 5 bases from V and 4 bases from J, with 14 bases between. The CDR3 has 13 residues. The DNA of the CDR3 is TGCAGCGTTTTTGGGCAAAGTGTAGAGACCCAGTACTTC. Translated: CSVFGQSVETQYF. Full variable domain (rest looked up from reference TRBV29-1 and TRBJ2-5): SAVISQKPSRDICQRGTSLTIQCQVDSQVTMMFWYRQQPGQSLTLIATANQGSEATYESGFVIDKFPISRPNLTFSTLTVSNMSPEDSSIYLCSVFGQSVETQYFGPGTRLLVL.

V usage is TRBV28 and J usage is TRBJ2-3, with 8 bases aligning to TRBD2. The V and J ends lost 1 base and 2 bases, in that order; junction bases with no gene match: 8. This CDR3 contains 17 residues. Germline V gene lookup returns CDR1 MDHEN and CDR2 SYDVKM. CDR3 sequence reads: CASSLFKLAVDTDTQYF. As DNA, the CDR3 is TGTGCCAGCAGTTTATTTAAACTAGCGGTGGACACAGATACGCAGTATTTT.

This rearrangement joins TRBV21-1 to TRBJ2-7; TRBD2 is taken as the D call from the table, unchecked against the DNA. TRBV21-1 is assigned pseudogene status. The CDR3 runs to 9 residues. The CDR3, as DNA: TGTCCTCCGGACGGCGAGCAGTACGTC. It translates to CPPDGEQYV.

In its sample, this clonotype was seen a few times. The chain carries TRBV5-1 and TRBJ2-1; 8 bases map to TRBD2. The CDR3 runs to 14 residues. The J segment lost 9 bases and the V segment lost 6 bases, leaving 11 bases of the junction unmatched. In germline, CDR1 is SGHRS, CDR2 YFSETQ. This chain's CDR3 is CASKNYGGAGEQFF. DNA for the CDR3: TGCGCCAGCAAAAACTACGGGGGGGCCGGTGAGCAGTTCTTC.

The CDR3: CASSGEGDSPLHF. CDR3 in DNA: TGTGCCAGCAGTGGGGAGGGAGATTCACCCCTCCACTTT. J is TRBJ1-6 and V is TRBV2; D gene uncertain. This CDR3 contains 13 residues. V was clipped by 4 bases and J by 8 bases, with 9 bases between them. CDR1 is SNHLY and CDR2 is FYNNEI in the germline V gene.

The gene calls are TRBV5-6 and TRBJ1-6; tentatively, D is TRBD1 (5 bases). From germline, CDR1 is SGHDT and CDR2 YYEEEE. The V end lost 2 bases, the J end lost 8 bases, and 14 bases lay between the germline ends. The CDR3 contains 15 residues. CDR3 nucleotide sequence: TGTGCCAGCAGCTTCGAGGGGATATCGGATTCACCCCTCCACTTT. Translated: CASSFEGISDSPLHF.

Many counts were recorded for this clonotype. The chain recombines TRBV2 with TRBJ1-1; 7 bases align to TRBD1. Germline V gives CDR1 SNHLY, CDR2 FYNNEI. J lost 8 bases, V lost 2 bases, and 2 bases had no gene match. This CDR3 spans 12 amino acids. CDR3 sequence: CASSEQGVEAFF. The CDR3 DNA is TGTGCCAGCAGTGAACAGGGGGTGGAAGCTTTCTTT.

The chain employs TRBV19 and TRBJ1-1; D unclear. The CDR3 length is 12 residues. V lost 3 bases, J lost 11 bases, and 13 bases lay in between. The germline V gene has CDR1 LNHDA and CDR2 SQIVND (reference sequence). The CDR3 is CASSITGYKAFF. The CDR3 DNA reads as TGTGCCAGTAGTATCACCGGGTATAAGGCTTTCTTT.

This clonotype was recorded many times. The genes are TRBV7-2 and TRBJ2-2, with 8 bases identical to TRBD2. V gave up 5 bases and J gave up 7 bases; unmatched junction bases: 9. This CDR3 is 15 amino acids long. Looked up from germline, CDR1 is SGHTA and CDR2 is FQGNSA. The CDR3 DNA sequence: TGTGCCAGCAGCCAGTCCCGGGGGGGCCACGGGGAGCTGTTTTTT. It translates to CASSQSRGGHGELFF.

V usage is TRBV4-2 and J usage is TRBJ2-1; 10 positions match TRBD2. The CDR3 is made up of 15 amino acids. Trimming removed 7 bases from V and 4 bases from J; junction bases left unmatched: 7. Germline V CDR1 and CDR2: LGHNA, YNFKEQ. This chain's CDR3 is CASTPSGGQYNEQFF. As DNA, the CDR3 is TGTGCCAGCACCCCTAGCGGGGGCCAATACAATGAGCAGTTCTTC.

This chain links TRBV5-1 with TRBJ1-5; 8 bases agree with TRBD1. There are 13 residues in the CDR3. Trimming cost V 2 bases and J 6 bases; bases outside gene matches: 1. The V gene's germline CDR1 is SGHRS and CDR2 YFSETQ. CDR3 coding DNA: TGCGCCAGCAGCTTCACAGGGGGTCAGCCCCAGCATTTT. Protein: CASSFTGGQPQHF.

This chain connects TRBV6-2 or TRBV6-3 to TRBJ2-7; D remains unclear. The CDR3 extends over 14 amino acids. Germline values: CDR1 MNHEY, CDR2 SVGEGT. The germline V and J ends were trimmed by 2 bases and 4 bases, with 12 bases remaining between them. The CDR3 coding sequence is TGTGCCAGCAGTTACGGGGTTGGGGAATACGAGCAGTACTTC. It specifies CASSYGVGEYEQYF.

The V and J genes are TRBV5-6 and TRBJ1-5, with D hard to call. The CDR3 loop spans 12 amino acids. Germline CDR1 is SGHDT and CDR2 is YYEEEE. The V and J ends lost 0 bases and 6 bases respectively, with 4 bases between them. CDR3 sequence reads: CASSLGTQPQHF. DNA of the CDR3: TGTGCCAGCAGCTTGGGTACTCAGCCCCAGCATTTT. The full variable domain, rest sourced from reference TRBV5-6 and TRBJ1-5, is DAGVTQSPTHLIKTRGQQVTLRCSPKSGHDTVSWYQQALGQGPQFIFQYYEEEERQRGNFPDRFSGHQFPNYSSELNVNALLLGDSALYLCASSLGTQPQHFGDGTRLSIL.

The chain combines TRBV20-1 with TRBJ2-2; 7 bases are shared with TRBD2. The CDR3 consists of 14 residues. CDR1 is DFQATT and CDR2 is SNEGSKA in the germline V gene (reference sequence). The V and J ends lost 5 bases and 0 bases, in that order; junction bases with no gene match: 3. The CDR3 nucleotides are TGCAGTGCTGGGGGACTACCGAACACCGGGGAGCTGTTTTTT. This gives the protein CSAGGLPNTGELFF.

The V and J genes are TRBV7-2 and TRBJ2-3; TRBD2 matches at 13 bases. V was clipped by 4 bases and J by 5 bases; unmatched bases: 6. The CDR3 has 16 residues. Germline CDR1 SGHTA, CDR2 FQGNSA. The CDR3 coding sequence is TGTGCCAGCAGCTGGTGGACTAGCGGGGGCAGAGATACGCAGTATTTT. Its translation is CASSWWTSGGRDTQYF.

The chain is built from TRBV7-2 and TRBJ1-3, with 9 bases fitting TRBD1. Germline V lookup: CDR1 SGHTA, CDR2 FQGNSA. J lost 6 bases, V lost 1 base, and 1 base had no gene match. This CDR3 is built from 14 residues. DNA of the CDR3: TGTGCCAGCAGCTTAGGGACAGGGGTAAACACCATATATTTT. Translated, it gives CASSLGTGVNTIYF.